Below are 2 T cell receptor beta chains sequenced from a single sample in a study of T cell responses to AZD1222 COVID-19 vaccine. Produced via immunoSEQ multiplex PCR; TCRdb's table is partial and in-frame only. The sample lists about 130,000 clones; around 89% were seen once. The material sequenced was peripheral blood, taken 28 days after the second AZD1222 dose. The receptors shown here come from an adult who received the AZD1222 COVID-19 vaccine.

This chain connects TRBV19 to TRBJ2-1; 11 positions agree with TRBD2. Germline V gene data show CDR1 as LNHDA and CDR2 as SQIVND (reference sequence). The junction had 13 bases not matched to a gene; V was cut back by 3 bases and J by 9 bases. This CDR3 is built from 17 residues. CDR3 loop: CASSIWSVAGGPGEQFF. In DNA form, the CDR3 reads TGTGCCAGTAGTATCTGGAGCGTAGCGGGAGGGCCAGGTGAGCAGTTCTTC.

The V call is TRBV19, the J call TRBJ1-1, with TRBD1 as a possible D gene (6 bases). There are 14 residues in the CDR3. Looked up from germline, CDR1 is LNHDA and CDR2 is SQIVND (reference sequence). V lost 7 bases to trimming and J lost 4 bases, with 16 bases between them. CDR3 loop: CASTLQGSATEAFF. The CDR3 nucleotides are TGTGCCAGTACCTTACAGGGTTCCGCCACTGAAGCTTTCTTT.